The 2 T cell receptor beta chains below come from one sample, sequenced in a study of T cell responses to AZD1222 COVID-19 vaccine. Clones were sequenced by immunoSEQ multiplex PCR, and TCRdb holds only the in-frame ones, with some missing. In the table there are about 120,000 clones, roughly 85% of which are singletons. The source material was peripheral blood, sampled on day 0 of MenACWY control vaccination. These receptors came from an adult in good health.

The chain carries TRBV5-1 and TRBJ2-2; D gene ambiguous. The CDR3 consists of 16 residues. V dropped 1 base and J dropped 6 bases, with 16 bases sitting between them. Germline V CDR1 and CDR2: SGHRS, YFSETQ. The CDR3 here is CASSLRVDPTAGELFF. In DNA, the CDR3 is TGCGCCAGCAGCTTGCGGGTGGATCCTACGGCCGGGGAGCTGTTTTTT. The full variable domain, its missing parts supplied by reference TRBV5-1 and TRBJ2-2, is KAGVTQTPRYLIKTRGQQVTLSCSPISGHRSVSWYQQTPGQGLQFLFEYFSETQRNKGNFPGRFSGRQFSNSRSEMNVSTLELGDSALYLCASSLRVDPTAGELFFGEGSRLTVL.

The CDR3 reads CASSPSLGTSGGEQYF. Here the CDR3 DNA reads TGTGCCAGCAGCCCCTCCCTCGGGACTAGCGGGGGTGAGCAGTACTTC. The chain has TRBV7-8 and TRBJ2-7; 14 bases agree with TRBD2. The CDR3 is 16 amino acids. Germline CDR1 reads SGHVS; CDR2 reads FQNEAQ. Trimming at V came to 5 bases and at J to 7 bases, leaving 10 bases not matched to a gene.